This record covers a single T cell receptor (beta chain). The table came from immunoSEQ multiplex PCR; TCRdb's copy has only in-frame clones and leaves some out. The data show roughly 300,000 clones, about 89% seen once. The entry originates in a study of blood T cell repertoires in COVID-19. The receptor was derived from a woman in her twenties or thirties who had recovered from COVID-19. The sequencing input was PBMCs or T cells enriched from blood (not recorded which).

The CDR3 DNA reads TGCGCCAGCAGCCAAGAACAGGGGGCTAGTTCACCCCTCCACTTT. Its protein is CASSQEQGASSPLHF. V usage is TRBV5-1 and J usage is TRBJ1-6; 9 bases line up with TRBD1. Losses at the gene ends were 4 bases for V and 9 bases for J; bases not matched to a gene: 8. There are 15 residues in the CDR3. CDR1 is SGHRS, CDR2 YFSETQ, per germline.